A single sample is the source of the 5 T cell receptor beta chains below, sequenced in a study of response to subunit inactivated influenza vaccine. TCRdb re-called the RT-PCR reads through MiXCR, storing one row per CDR3 protein. The sample records 800,000 to 1,000,000 distinct CDR3 sequences, 21% being singletons. The sequencing here drew on PBMCs from blood, taken less than 6 days after vaccination. These receptors were taken from a man aged 50-59 years who received an inactivated influenza vaccine.

This clonotype was recorded at least ten times. The V call is TRBV20-1, the J call TRBJ2-1; tentatively, D is TRBD1 (6 bases). Germline V gene data show CDR1 as DFQATT and CDR2 as SNEGSKA (reference sequence). The CDR3 is made up of 15 amino acids. V dropped 7 bases and J dropped 7 bases, with 23 bases sitting between them. CDR3 amino acids: CSVDQRGSRPNEQFF. The CDR3 nucleotides are TGCAGTGTTGACCAGAGGGGGTCTCGACCGAATGAGCAGTTCTTC.

This clonotype was seen more than once but under ten times. The CDR3 coding sequence is TGTGCCAGCAGGTCGACACGGTTCGGGACCCAGTACTTC. Amino acids: CASRSTRFGTQYF. The chain couples TRBV6-1 to TRBJ2-5; D is ambiguous. Germline assignment: CDR1 MNHNS and CDR2 SASEGT. Trimming took 6 bases from V and 7 from J, leaving 15 bases between them. This CDR3 has 13 amino acids.

This clonotype has a handful of counts. This chain uses TRBV20-1 with TRBJ1-6; D might be TRBD1 (5 bases). V lost 1 base and J lost 3, with 10 bases in between. The CDR3 runs to 15 residues. The germline gives CDR1 DFQATT, CDR2 SNEGSKA (reference sequence). The CDR3 DNA sequence: TGCAGTGCTAGAGGGGGGGGGAGCTATAATTCACCCCTCCACTTT. It specifies CSARGGGSYNSPLHF.

This chain links TRBV5-1 with TRBJ2-3, with D perhaps matching TRBD1 (6 bases). Trimming cost V 3 bases and J 3 bases, with 11 bases left between them. Germline V CDR1 and CDR2: SGHRS, YFSETQ. This CDR3 has 14 amino acids. The CDR3 coding sequence is TGCGCCAGCAGCTCTACAGGGCCAACAGATACGCAGTATTTT. Translating it yields CASSSTGPTDTQYF.

This chain connects TRBV20-1 to TRBJ2-7; D unclear. V lost 4 bases, J lost 2 bases, and 9 bases lay in between. Germline V gene sequence: CDR1 DFQATT, CDR2 SNEGSKA (reference sequence). CDR3 length: 12 amino acids. The CDR3, as DNA: TGCAGTGCTATAGACGGGCCCTACGAGCAGTACTTC. Its translation: CSAIDGPYEQYF.